The present T cell receptor (beta chain) was sequenced within a study of CD8+ T cells in alopecia areata. Details on this clone: The antigen remains unidentified.

This CDR3 has 14 amino acids. Germline assignment: CDR1 GTSNPN and CDR2 SVGIG (reference sequence). V dropped 3 bases and J dropped 4 bases, with 15 bases sitting between them. The investigators collected lesional scalp punch biopsies and peripheral blood from alopecia areata patients. Isolation of CD4+ and CD8+ T cells from PBMCs was achieved by sorting. Findings of the study overall: Normal scalp had lower clonality than lesional scalp, with alopecia totalis/universalis lesions showing this most strongly. Mice showed clearer TCR sharing than patients did, a gap that was possibly HLA-related.

Extracted from the samples, RNA was reverse transcribed into cDNA to serve as the sequencing template. Some clones are missing from TCRdb's copy, which holds only in-frame ones; the method was immunoSEQ multiplex PCR. The sample holds roughly 130,000 clones; roughly 61% are singletons and the top ten take 4.5% to 5.5%. Here the sequenced sample was CD4+ T cells sorted from blood, taken at week 0. This receptor was taken from a human donor with alopecia areata. This chain joins TRBV30 and TRBJ2-5; D might be TRBD2 (5 bases). The CDR3 DNA is TGTGCCTGGAGGGGAGATGGGCAGTTAGAGACCCAGTACTTC. Translation gives CAWRGDGQLETQYF. Combining the CDR3 with reference TRBV30 and TRBJ2-5 gives the whole variable domain SQTIHQWPATLVQPVGSPLSLECTVEGTSNPNLYWYRQAAGRGLQLLFYSVGIGQISSEVPQNLSASRPQDRQFILSSKKLLLSDSGFYLCAWRGDGQLETQYFGPGTRLLVL.